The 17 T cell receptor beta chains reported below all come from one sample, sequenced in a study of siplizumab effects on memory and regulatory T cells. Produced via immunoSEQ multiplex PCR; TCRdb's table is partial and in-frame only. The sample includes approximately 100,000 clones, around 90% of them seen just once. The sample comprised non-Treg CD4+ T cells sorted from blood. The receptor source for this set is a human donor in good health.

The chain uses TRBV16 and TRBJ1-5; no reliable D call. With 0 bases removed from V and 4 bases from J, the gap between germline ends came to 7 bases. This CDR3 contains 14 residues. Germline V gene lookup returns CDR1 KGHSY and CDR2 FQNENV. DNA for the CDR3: TGTGCCAGCAGCCAATCTCAGAGTAATCAGCCCCAGCATTTT. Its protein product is CASSQSQSNQPQHF. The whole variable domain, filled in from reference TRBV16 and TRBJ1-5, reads GEEVAQTPKHLVRGEGQKAKLYCAPIKGHSYVFWYQQVLKNEFKFLISFQNENVFDETGMPKERFSAKCLPNSPCSLEIQATKLEDSAVYFCASSQSQSNQPQHFGDGTRLSIL.

In DNA form, the CDR3 reads TGTGCCAGCAGCTTGGAAGGGGGCGTTGGCACTGAAGCTTTCTTT. Translated: CASSLEGGVGTEAFF. The chain links TRBV5-4 to TRBJ1-1; TRBD1 matches 7 bases. Trimming at V came to 0 bases and at J to 4 bases, leaving 6 bases not matched to a gene. The CDR3 loop spans 15 amino acids. Germline CDR1 is SGHNT and CDR2 is YYREEE (reference sequence).

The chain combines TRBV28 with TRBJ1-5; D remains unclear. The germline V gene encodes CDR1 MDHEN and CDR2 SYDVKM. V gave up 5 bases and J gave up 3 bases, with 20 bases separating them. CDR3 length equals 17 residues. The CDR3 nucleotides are TGTGCCAGCAGTCCCCACGGACTCCGAATCCCCAATCAGCCCCAGCATTTT. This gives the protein CASSPHGLRIPNQPQHF.

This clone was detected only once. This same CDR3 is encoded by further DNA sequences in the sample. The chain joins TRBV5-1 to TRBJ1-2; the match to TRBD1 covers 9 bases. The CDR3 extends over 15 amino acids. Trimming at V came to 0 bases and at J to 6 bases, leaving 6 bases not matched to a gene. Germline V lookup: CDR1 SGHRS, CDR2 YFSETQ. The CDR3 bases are TGCGCCAGCAGCTTGGCTGGGGACAGGGCCCATGGCTACACCTTC. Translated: CASSLAGDRAHGYTF.

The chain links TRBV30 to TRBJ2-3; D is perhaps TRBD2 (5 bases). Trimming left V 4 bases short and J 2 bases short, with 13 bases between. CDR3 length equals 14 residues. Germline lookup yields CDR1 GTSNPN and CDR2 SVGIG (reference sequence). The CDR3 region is CAWIRGSHTDTQYF. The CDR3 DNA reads TGTGCCTGGATCCGCGGGTCCCACACAGATACGCAGTATTTT.

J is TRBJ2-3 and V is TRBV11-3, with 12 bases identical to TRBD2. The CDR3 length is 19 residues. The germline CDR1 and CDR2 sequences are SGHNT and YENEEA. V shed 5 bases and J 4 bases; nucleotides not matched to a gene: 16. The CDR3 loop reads CASSTPIAASGRASDTQYF. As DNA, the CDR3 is TGTGCCAGCAGCACCCCCATAGCGGCTAGCGGGAGGGCCTCAGATACGCAGTATTTT.

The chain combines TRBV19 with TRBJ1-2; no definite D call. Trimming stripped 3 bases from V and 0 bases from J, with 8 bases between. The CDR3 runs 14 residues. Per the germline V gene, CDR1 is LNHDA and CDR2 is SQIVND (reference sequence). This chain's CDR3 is CASSIRSPNYGYTF. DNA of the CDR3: TGTGCCAGTAGTATCCGGAGTCCTAACTATGGCTACACCTTC.

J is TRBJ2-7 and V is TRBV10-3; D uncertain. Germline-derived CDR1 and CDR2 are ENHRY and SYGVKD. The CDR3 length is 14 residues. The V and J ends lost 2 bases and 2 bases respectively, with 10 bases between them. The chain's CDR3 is CAISEKDGPYEQYF. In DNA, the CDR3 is TGTGCCATCAGTGAGAAGGACGGCCCCTACGAGCAGTACTTC.

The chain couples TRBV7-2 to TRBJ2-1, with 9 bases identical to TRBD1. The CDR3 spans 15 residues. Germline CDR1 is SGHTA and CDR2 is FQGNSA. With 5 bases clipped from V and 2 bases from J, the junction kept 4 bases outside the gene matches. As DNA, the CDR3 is TGTGCCAGCAGCCGGGACAGGGACACCTACAATGAGCAGTTCTTC. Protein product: CASSRDRDTYNEQFF. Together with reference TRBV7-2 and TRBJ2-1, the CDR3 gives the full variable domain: GAGVSQSPSNKVTEKGKDVELRCDPISGHTALYWYRQSLGQGLEFLIYFQGNSAPDKSGLPSDRFSAERTGGSVSTLTIQRTQQEDSAVYLCASSRDRDTYNEQFFGPGTRLTVL.

CDR3 amino acids: CACRVLGKLFF. The DNA of the CDR3 is TGTGCCTGCCGAGTTCTCGGAAAACTGTTTTTT. The V and J genes are TRBV30 and TRBJ1-4; no definite D call. V lost 6 bases to trimming and J lost 10 bases, with 12 bases between them. The CDR3 totals 11 residues. Germline CDR1 is GTSNPN and CDR2 is SVGIG (reference sequence). Full variable domain (missing parts from reference TRBV30 and TRBJ1-4): SQTIHQWPATLVQPVGSPLSLECTVEGTSNPNLYWYRQAAGRGLQLLFYSVGIGQISSEVPQNLSASRPQDRQFILSSKKLLLSDSGFYLCACRVLGKLFFGSGTQLSVL.

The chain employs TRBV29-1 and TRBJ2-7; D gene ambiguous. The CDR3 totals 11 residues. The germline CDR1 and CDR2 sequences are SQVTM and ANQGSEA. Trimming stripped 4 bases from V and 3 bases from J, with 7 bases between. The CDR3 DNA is TGCAGCGTTGGGCCGAGCTACGAGCAGTACTTC. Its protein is CSVGPSYEQYF.

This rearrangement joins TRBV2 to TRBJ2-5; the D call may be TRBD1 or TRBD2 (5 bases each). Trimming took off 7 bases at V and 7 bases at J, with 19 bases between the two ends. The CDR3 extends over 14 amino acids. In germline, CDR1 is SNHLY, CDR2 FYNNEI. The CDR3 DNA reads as TGTGCCAGCAACCTAAGGGACCCAAGATGGACCCAGTACTTC. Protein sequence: CASNLRDPRWTQYF.

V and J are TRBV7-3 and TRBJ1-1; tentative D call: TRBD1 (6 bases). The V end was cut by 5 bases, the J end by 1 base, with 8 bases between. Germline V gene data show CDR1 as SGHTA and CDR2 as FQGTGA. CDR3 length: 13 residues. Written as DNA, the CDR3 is TGTGCCAGCAGCAAGACAGGGAACACTGAAGCTTTCTTT. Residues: CASSKTGNTEAFF. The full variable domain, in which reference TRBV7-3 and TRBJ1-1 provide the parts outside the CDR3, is GAGVSQTPSNKVTEKGKYVELRCDPISGHTALYWYRQSLGQGPEFLIYFQGTGAADDSGLPNDRFFAVRPEGSVSTLKIQRTERGDSAVYLCASSKTGNTEAFFGQGTRLTVV.

CDR3 in DNA: TGTGCCAGCAGCAGGGGGGGCGATCAGCCCCAGCATTTT. Translated: CASSRGGDQPQHF. V is TRBV6-5 and J is TRBJ1-5; 7 nucleotides match TRBD1. The V gene's germline CDR1 is MNHEY and CDR2 SVGAGI. V lost 6 bases and J lost 5; bases outside the gene matches: 4. The CDR3 covers 13 residues.

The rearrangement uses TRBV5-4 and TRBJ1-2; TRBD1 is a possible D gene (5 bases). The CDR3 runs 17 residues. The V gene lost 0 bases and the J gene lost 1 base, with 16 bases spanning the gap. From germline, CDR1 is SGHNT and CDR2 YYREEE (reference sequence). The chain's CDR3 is CASSLGGSGTVNYGYTF. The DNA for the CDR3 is TGTGCCAGCAGCTTGGGTGGGTCAGGGACCGTTAACTATGGCTACACCTTC. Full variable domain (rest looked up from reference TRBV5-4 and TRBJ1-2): ETGVTQSPTHLIKTRGQQVTLRCSSQSGHNTVSWYQQALGQGPQFIFQYYREEENGRGNFPPRFSGLQFPNYSSELNVNALELDDSALYLCASSLGGSGTVNYGYTFGSGTRLTVV.

CDR3 sequence (DNA): TGCGCCAGCAGCCAAGATCCCAGTGAGGGGAGGCCAGAGACCCAGTACTTC. This encodes CASSQDPSEGRPETQYF. This chain uses TRBV4-1 with TRBJ2-5, with a possible D match to TRBD2 (6 bases). Trimming cost V 0 bases and J 4 bases, with 18 bases left between them. The CDR3 runs 17 residues. The germline V gene has CDR1 MGHRA and CDR2 YSYEKL.

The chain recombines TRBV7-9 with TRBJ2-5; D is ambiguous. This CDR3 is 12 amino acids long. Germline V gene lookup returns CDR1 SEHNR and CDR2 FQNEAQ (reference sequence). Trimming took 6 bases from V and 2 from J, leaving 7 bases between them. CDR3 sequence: CASSPVQETQYF. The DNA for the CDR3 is TGTGCCAGCAGTCCCGTACAAGAGACCCAGTACTTC. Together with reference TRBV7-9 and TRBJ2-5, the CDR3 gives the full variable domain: DTGVSQNPRHKITKRGQNVTFRCDPISEHNRLYWYRQTLGQGPEFLTYFQNEAQLEKSRLLSDRFSAERPKGSFSTLEIQRTEQGDSAMYLCASSPVQETQYFGPGTRLLVL.